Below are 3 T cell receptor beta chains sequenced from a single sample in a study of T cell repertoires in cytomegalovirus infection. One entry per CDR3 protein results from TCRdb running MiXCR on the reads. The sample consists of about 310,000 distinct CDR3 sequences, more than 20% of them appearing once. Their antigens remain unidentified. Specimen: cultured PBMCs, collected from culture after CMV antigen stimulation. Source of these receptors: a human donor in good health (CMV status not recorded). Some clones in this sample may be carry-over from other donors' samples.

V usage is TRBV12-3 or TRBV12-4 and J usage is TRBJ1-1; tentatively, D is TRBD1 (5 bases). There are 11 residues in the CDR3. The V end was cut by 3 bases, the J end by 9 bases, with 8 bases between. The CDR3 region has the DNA TGTGCCAGCAGTTTCCAGGGAAAAGCTTTCTTT. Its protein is CASSFQGKAFF.

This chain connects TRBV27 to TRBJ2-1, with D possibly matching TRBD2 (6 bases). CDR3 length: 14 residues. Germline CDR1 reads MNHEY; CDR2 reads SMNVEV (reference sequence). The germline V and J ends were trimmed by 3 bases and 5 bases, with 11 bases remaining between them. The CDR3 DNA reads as TGTGCCAGCAGTTTTCGGGAGTGGGACAATGAGCAGTTCTTC. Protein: CASSFREWDNEQFF.

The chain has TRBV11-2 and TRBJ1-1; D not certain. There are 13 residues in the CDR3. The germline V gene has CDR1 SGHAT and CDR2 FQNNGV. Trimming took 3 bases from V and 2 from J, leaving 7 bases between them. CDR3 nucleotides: TGTGCCAGCAGCTTCAAGGGAAACACTGAAGCTTTCTTT. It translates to CASSFKGNTEAFF. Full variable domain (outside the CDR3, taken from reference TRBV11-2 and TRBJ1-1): EAGVAQSPRYKIIEKRQSVAFWCNPISGHATLYWYQQILGQGPKLLIQFQNNGVVDDSQLPKDRFSAERLKGVDSTLKIQPAKLEDSAVYLCASSFKGNTEAFFGQGTRLTVV.